These 6 T cell receptor beta chains were all obtained from the same sample, sequenced in a study of T cell repertoires in cytomegalovirus infection. These receptors' targets are unknown. TCRdb fed the reads into MiXCR, producing one record per CDR3 protein. Of roughly 730,000 distinct CDR3 sequences listed, around 30% are singletons. The sequencing used cultured PBMCs, collected from culture after CMV antigen stimulation. The receptors here all came from a human donor in good health (CMV status not recorded). Some clones in this sample may be carry-over from other donors' samples.

This clonotype was seen many times. The chain carries TRBV7-2 and TRBJ1-2, with a weak D call TRBD1 (5 bases). Per germline, CDR1 SGHTA and CDR2 FQGNSA. This CDR3 is built from 14 residues. Trimming stripped 5 bases from V and 4 bases from J, with 14 bases between. The CDR3 loop is CASSPAGGFYGYTF. Here the CDR3 DNA reads TGTGCCAGCAGCCCCGCGGGGGGATTCTATGGCTACACCTTC.

This clonotype was picked up a small number of times. This chain links TRBV5-5 with TRBJ2-7, with D unresolved. The CDR3 is 14 amino acids. CDR1 and CDR2 (germline): SGHKS, YYEKEE (reference sequence). Trimming removed 4 bases from V and 2 bases from J, with 13 bases in between. The CDR3 protein is CASSVRTETYEQYF. As DNA, the CDR3 is TGTGCCAGCAGCGTAAGGACCGAAACCTACGAGCAGTACTTC.

CDR3 loop: CASSGRVLGTNEKLFF. The CDR3 bases are TGCGCCAGCAGCGGCCGGGTCCTAGGGACTAATGAAAAACTGTTTTTT. V gene TRBV5-1 combines with J gene TRBJ1-4; the D is unclear. The CDR3 extends over 16 amino acids. V gave up 4 bases and J gave up 2 bases, with 15 bases separating them. From germline, CDR1 is SGHRS and CDR2 YFSETQ.

This clonotype has a count of ten or more. The J gene is TRBJ2-1, the V gene TRBV19; 9 nucleotides line up with TRBD2. V trimming: 6 bases; J trimming: 7 bases; junction bases outside the gene matches: 4. The germline CDR1 and CDR2 sequences are LNHDA and SQIVND (reference sequence). The CDR3 covers 13 residues. The DNA of the CDR3 is TGTGCCAGTAGGCTAGCGGGAAAGAATGAGCAGTTCTTC. As protein: CASRLAGKNEQFF.

This clonotype was recorded a few times. The chain joins TRBV12-3 or TRBV12-4 to TRBJ1-1; D ambiguous. The CDR3 has 16 residues. V was clipped by 5 bases and J by 1 base, with 17 bases between them. CDR3 nucleotide sequence: TGTGCCAGCAGTCTCCTCCCCGGGAAGGGGAACACTGAAGCTTTCTTT. It yields the protein CASSLLPGKGNTEAFF.

V and J are TRBV18 and TRBJ2-1; D may be TRBD2 (6 bases). V lost 0 bases to trimming and J lost 8 bases, with 20 bases between them. The germline V gene has CDR1 KGHSH and CDR2 LQKENI. This CDR3 comprises 17 residues. The CDR3 sequence is CASSPPRDLYYRDEQFF. The CDR3, as DNA: TGTGCCAGCTCACCACCGCGGGATTTGTATTATAGGGATGAGCAGTTCTTC.